This T cell receptor beta chain stems from a study of human T cells and chemical hapten exposure. General study points: DPC sensitization left the count of TCRs above 1 in 1000 unchanged.

Time point indicated: patch test 1, 2 weeks after DPC sensitization. Treatment meaning: therapeutic diphenylcyclopropenone sensitization with weekly scalp DPC. TCRdb re-called the RACE reads with MiXCR, one entry per CDR3 protein. The table lists some 340,000 distinct CDR3 sequences, roughly 6.9% of them singletons. CDR3 length equals 14 residues. With 4 bases removed from V and 2 bases from J, the gap between germline ends came to 11 bases. Germline-derived CDR1 and CDR2 are LNHDA and SQIVND (reference sequence). Turning to this clonotype: The antigen remains undetermined.

The source is a woman aged 18 to 35 with alopecia areata. Some clones in this sample may be carry-over from other donors' samples. V is TRBV19 and J is TRBJ1-2; no definite D call. The material was whole blood, obtained in connection with sensitization to the hapten diphenylcyclopropenone (DPC). The CDR3 DNA sequence: TGTGCCAGTAGTACTATCGTGGGGAACTATGGCTACACCTTC. It encodes CASSTIVGNYGYTF.